A single sample gave rise to the 2 T cell receptor beta chains below, sequenced in a study of cytomegalovirus exposure and HLA in healthy donors. The PCR was carried out with 60 Vbeta primers and 13 Jbeta primers. Only in-frame clones appear in the TCRdb table, and some are missing; sequencing was by immunoSEQ multiplex PCR. This sample has approximately 82,000 clones, with roughly four fifths found just once. The sequenced sample consisted of PBMCs. Receptors originate from a woman aged 45-65 years in good health and CMV-seropositive.

The chain has TRBV28 and TRBJ1-4, with unresolved D. This CDR3 region has 15 residues. Trimming shortened V by 5 bases and J by 3 bases, and 13 bases separated the two germline ends. Germline V gene lookup returns CDR1 MDHEN and CDR2 SYDVKM. CDR3 residues: CASSRLGSANEKLFF. As DNA, the CDR3 is TGTGCCAGCAGTCGCCTCGGGTCTGCTAATGAAAAACTGTTTTTT. Looking up the rest from reference TRBV28 and TRBJ1-4 gives the full variable domain: DVKVTQSSRYLVKRTGEKVFLECVQDMDHENMFWYRQDPGLGLRLIYFSYDVKMKEKGDIPEGYSVSREKKERFSLILESASTNQTSMYLCASSRLGSANEKLFFGSGTQLSVL.

The chain uses TRBV27 and TRBJ2-3, with D unclear. CDR3 size: 13 residues. Trimming took off 4 bases at V and 5 bases at J, with 10 bases between the two ends. The germline gives CDR1 MNHEY, CDR2 SMNVEV (reference sequence). CDR3 DNA sequence: TGTGCCAGCAGTTCGGTGCTTAGAGATACGCAGTATTTT. Translation: CASSSVLRDTQYF.